This TCR beta chain was identified in a study of cytomegalovirus exposure and HLA in healthy donors. Regarding the study as a whole: Three CMV-associated chains proved CMV antigen-specific in vitro. The tendency of first-cohort TCR clusters to co-occur in the roughly 110 validation repertoires was the finding of a later analysis. The authors listed roughly 150 TCR beta chains as cytomegalovirus-associated.

This CDR3 has 15 amino acids. Germline CDR1 is SGHRS and CDR2 is YFSETQ. J was trimmed by 5 bases and V by 5 bases; bases with no gene match: 9. Note on this clone: Its antigen remains unknown.

The donors were members of the validation cohort, which comprised 120 subjects and was separate from the first cohort of more than 500 subjects. The method was immunoSEQ multiplex PCR; TCRdb's version includes in-frame clones alone and lacks a portion of them. The table records approximately 210,000 clones, almost 90% of them present only once. The receptor comes from a woman aged 18-29 years in good health and CMV-seronegative. This chain links TRBV5-1 with TRBJ2-1; 8 positions agree with TRBD1. The sample taken for sequencing was PBMCs. In DNA form, the CDR3 reads TGCGCCAGCAGAACCAGACAGGGGAAAGACAATGAGCAGTTCTTC. Translated: CASRTRQGKDNEQFF. Based on the CDR3 plus reference TRBV5-1 and TRBJ2-1, the full variable domain is KAGVTQTPRYLIKTRGQQVTLSCSPISGHRSVSWYQQTPGQGLQFLFEYFSETQRNKGNFPGRFSGRQFSNSRSEMNVSTLELGDSALYLCASRTRQGKDNEQFFGPGTRLTVL.